This TCR beta chain was identified in a study of blood T cells in healthy people across ages (dated by TCRdb to the mid-2010s). Notes on the research overall: In model experiments, template switching captured about one uniquely barcoded TCR beta cDNA molecule for every two T cells. Age-related changes in TCR beta repertoire diversity were measured in the study by deep sequencing normalized with unique cDNA molecular identifiers. Four age groups were formed from the donors: young (average approximately 15 years), middle-aged (less than 40), aged (about 68) and long-lived (82). The study analyzed two additional independent replicas of 1 million unique cDNA reads from the same blood draw for two donors, one aged 18 to 29 and one aged 80 or older.

What the authors observed across the whole study: The percentage of naive T cells measured by flow cytometry correlated strongly with observed TCR beta diversity. Since profiling was done on bulk unsorted PBMCs, naive and antigen-experienced compartments could not be conclusively compared. As age increased, observed TCR beta diversity per million T cells dropped in a roughly linear way, and a significant reduction was already evident by age 40. Total diversity estimates from one million sequenced T cells were considered lower bounds and underestimates. Compared with the aged group, the long-lived group had more naive CD4+ T cells, fewer expanded clones and increased TCR diversity, a pattern suggesting age selection. Donor CMV infection status was unknown, potentially confounding age-related changes in expanded clonotypes.

For this clonotype: The specificity of this receptor is unknown. Base qualities are missing; no much larger clone stands one base away.

Donors were 30 to 45 systemically healthy Caucasian individuals from Russia aged about 6 to 100 years. Each donor gave ten milliliters of peripheral blood, collected into EDTA-treated Vacutainer tubes. Ficoll-Paque density-gradient centrifugation was used to isolate PBMCs, with at least 7 million per sample. Trizol reagent was used to extract total RNA from the PBMCs, yielding at least 5 micrograms per sample. The percentages of naive CD45RAhigh/CD27high T cells were determined by flow cytometry on a PBMC aliquot from every donor. The germline V gene (reference sequence) provides CDR1 PRHDT and CDR2 FYEKMQ. The CDR3, cysteine through phenylalanine, is 18 amino acids long. Just CDR3 DNA is preserved here, 54 bases in frame from base 1. The method was 5' RACE. Sequencing was carried out with an Illumina HiSeq 2500. A second roughly 6 to 12 cycle PCR used a sample-barcoded 5' primer and a J-beta primer mix. Each TCR beta cDNA molecule received a unique molecular identifier from a template-switch 5' adaptor carrying 12 random nucleotides. Each sample yielded at least 2.5 million CDR3-containing paired-end reads. All of the RNA was converted into first-strand cDNA using the Mint cDNA synthesis kit, with a TRBC-specific oligonucleotide serving as the primer. Following uracil-DNA glycosylase treatment, all cDNA underwent a first 18-cycle PCR with the universal primers M1SS and BC2_uni_R. The original pipeline was this. Normalization of each sample was performed by random selection of 1 million high-quality reads, each carrying a distinct molecular identifier. Reads sharing molecular identifiers were discarded rather than binned into consensus sequences. MiTCR, set to a Q25 quality threshold and the strictest error-elimination algorithm, was used for CDR3 identification, clonotype clustering and error correction. A nonparametric unseen species model with Euler transformation was used to estimate a lower bound on total TCR beta diversity. TCRdb passed the public sequencing reads through fastp at Q25 and MiXCR, retaining productive beta sequences. Duplicate CDR3 protein sequences are folded into a single record with the most common DNA and genes. TCRdb, rather than the study authors, made the V and J calls. This sample comprises around 1,000,000 distinct CDR3 sequences, under 30% of them detected only once. The biggest ten clones account for around 0.7% of the sample.

This sample also belongs to another study, concerning T cells of mothers and their children. The second publication reports: Nine systemically healthy Caucasian individuals, comprising three mothers and their six children, were included as donors. cDNA synthesis used all of the extracted RNA, with roughly 1.5 ug of RNA in each 15 ul reaction. In the second PCR, the M1S primer introduced both the sample barcodes and 2-4 random nucleotides. More than 8 million TCR beta CDR3 reads were obtained from each mother, and about 3 million reads were obtained from each child. TCR recombination output is similarly shaped by thymic selection in related and unrelated pairs, with a minor effect exerted by inherited differences. Normalized repertoire overlap in related mother-child pairs was always slightly higher than in unrelated mother-child pairs, but the difference was never significant. No persistent microchimeric T cell clones were found, with a detection sensitivity of approximately 95 clones per million clonotypes. To look for features that set related mother-child pairs apart from unrelated individuals, the researchers ran deep NGS to compare the TCR beta repertoires of mothers and children. The mean age was about 37 +/- 4 years for the mothers and around 10 +/- 4 years for the children. Libraries were sequenced on Illumina HiSeq 2000 with 100+100 nt paired-end reads after adapter ligation with NEBNext reagents. To prevent cross-contamination, the mother and child libraries were prepared one month apart and sequenced in separate runs. Each donor had between 500,000 and 2,000,000 distinct TCR beta clonotypes identified. Naive TCR beta clonotypes were estimated from low-frequency clonotypes matched to each donor's FACS-determined naive share, without sorting.

The chain joins TRBV13 to TRBJ2-5, with 10 middle bases fitting TRBD2. The last part of the DNA fits TRBJ2-7 better; the J call may be wrong. Material: blood. This clonotype was sampled from a girl aged 2-15 years in good health. The sequence in DNA is TGTGCCAGCAGCTTAAGGCTAGCGGGGGCTCCTAGCTCCTACGAGCAGTACTTC. It is translated as CASSLRLAGAPSSYEQYF.